The rows below give T cell receptor beta chains drawn from one sample of a study of blood T cells in healthy people across ages. From the 5' RACE reads, TCRdb called clonotypes with MiXCR, one entry per CDR3 protein. Of more than 900,000 distinct CDR3 sequences listed, about 29% are singletons. This sample was shared with a second study, whose subject was T cells of mothers and their children.

The sequenced sample was blood. These receptors were collected from a woman aged 40 to 50 in good health. The CDR3 runs from the conserved cysteine through the conserved F or W. D genes are given only for firm matches. Expanded clones get a size class; other rows say once, few or many, or leave the size out.

. | once | 15 | TRBJ2-7 | TRBV12-3/TRBV12-4 | TGTGCCAGCAGTTTGACGGTTTCTTCCTACAATGAGCAGTACTTC | CASSLTVSSYNEQYF
. | . | 13 | TRBJ1-4 | TRBV5-1 | TGCGCCAGCAGCTTAGGGGCTGAGGAAAAACTGTTTTTT | CASSLGAEEKLFF
TRBD2 | many | 13 | TRBJ2-1 | TRBV20-1 | TGCAGTGCTAGCGGGGGGGCCTACAATGAGCAGTTCTTC | CSASGGAYNEQFF
. | . | 15 | TRBJ1-5 | TRBV10-3 | TGTGCCATCAGTGAGTCTGGGGGGTCAAATCAGCCCCGGCATTTT | CAISESGGSNQPRHF
. | . | 13 | TRBJ1-6 | TRBV19 | TGTGCCAGTAACAGGGCTAATAATTCACCCCTCCACTTT | CASNRANNSPLHF
. | few | 13 | TRBJ2-1 | TRBV21-1 | TGTGCCAGCAGCAAAGGGGAAACTAATGAGCAGTTCTTC | CASSKGETNEQFF
. | many | 14 | TRBJ2-3 | TRBV27 | TGTGCCAGCAGTTTGTGGGATAGGAAAGATACGCAGTATTTT | CASSLWDRKDTQYF
. | . | 14 | TRBJ1-2 | TRBV5-6 | TGTGCCAGCAGCCGAAGGATAGTCCCGGATGGCTACACCTTC | CASSRRIVPDGYTF
. | many | 15 | TRBJ2-5 | TRBV20-1 | TGCAGTGTCATCCCCCTGACACGATACCAAGAGACCCAGTACTTC | CSVIPLTRYQETQYF
. | many | 16 | TRBJ1-2 | TRBV25-1 | TGTGCCAGCAGTGACCCAGTTGGGGGGCTCCACTATGGCTACACCTTC | CASSDPVGGLHYGYTF
TRBD1 | many | 13 | TRBJ2-7 | TRBV6-1 | TGTGCCAACGGCAGGACAGGGGCCTACGAGCAGTACTTC | CANGRTGAYEQYF
TRBD2 | . | 16 | TRBJ2-3 | TRBV2 | TGTGCCAGCAGTACGGACCGGGGGGGAGGCACAGATACGCGGTATTTT | CASSTDRGGGTDTRYF
. | many | 13 | TRBJ1-1 | TRBV10-3 | TGTGCCATCAGAAGTTACGAGAACACTGAAGCTTTCTTT | CAIRSYENTEAFF
. | . | 14 | TRBJ1-2 | TRBV28 | TGTGCCAGCAGTTTAGGCGCACGGCACTATGGCTACACCTTC | CASSLGARHYGYTF
. | . | 16 | TRBJ2-1 | TRBV29-1 | TGCGGCGTTTTGGGGTCAGATCTCGGGTCCTACAATGAGCAGTTCTTC | CGVLGSDLGSYNEQFF
. | many | 11 | TRBJ2-7 | TRBV28 | TGTGCCAGCACCTCAAGGCACGAGCAGTACTTC | CASTSRHEQYF
. | . | 18 | TRBJ2-3 | TRBV7-2 | TGTGCCAGCAGCGACCCGGGCCTCCAGGCTGTGAGCACAGATACGCAGTATTTT | CASSDPGLQAVSTDTQYF
. | many | 16 | TRBJ2-5 | TRBV6-5 | TGTGCCAGCAGTCTACAATACAGGGTAGCCCAAGAGACCCAGTACTTC | CASSLQYRVAQETQYF
. | many | 16 | TRBJ1-2 | TRBV5-1 | TGCGCCAGCAGCTTGGACCCCACTATTGCTTCATATGGCTACACCTTC | CASSLDPTIASYGYTF
. | few | 15 | TRBJ2-7 | TRBV5-1 | TGCGCCAGCAGCTGGGCCCCCGGGAACACCTACGAGCAGTACTTC | CASSWAPGNTYEQYF
TRBD1 | many | 14 | TRBJ1-2 | TRBV20-1 | TGCAGTGCTAGGGAAGGACAGGGGGCACGTGGCTACACCTTC | CSAREGQGARGYTF
TRBD2 | . | 20 | TRBJ2-5 | TRBV20-1 | TGCAGTGCTAGAGGAATGGGACTAGCGGGGGGGCAAATATTCCAAGAGACCCAGTACTTC | CSARGMGLAGGQIFQETQYF
. | . | 16 | TRBJ2-2 | TRBV11-2 | TGTGCCAGCAGCGATTATAGAGGGATGTGGGCCGGGGAGCTGTTTTTT | CASSDYRGMWAGELFF
. | . | 16 | TRBJ2-1 | TRBV7-2 | TGTGCCAGCAGCTTATCGGCAGGGAGCTCCCACAATGAGCAGTTCTTC | CASSLSAGSSHNEQFF
. | few | 15 | TRBJ2-7 | TRBV5-1 | TGCGCCAGCAGCTTTGTCCTCGATAGCTCCTACGAGCAGTACTTC | CASSFVLDSSYEQYF
. | . | 13 | TRBJ1-5 | TRBV14 | TGTGCCAGCAGCCACGTACAAGCAGGGCCCCAGCATTTT | CASSHVQAGPQHF
. | . | 14 | TRBJ1-5 | TRBV27 | TGTGCCGGCAGCCCTGGATCGTATGCTCAGCCCCAGCATTTT | CAGSPGSYAQPQHF
. | many | 17 | TRBJ1-1 | TRBV13 | TGTGCCAGCAGCTTAACCACGTCCATAATCCTAAACACTGAAGCTTTCTTT | CASSLTTSIILNTEAFF
TRBD1 | . | 15 | TRBJ2-7 | TRBV7-3 | TGTGCCAGCAGCGGTGTCCAGGACAGGGTTACCGAGCAGTACTTC | CASSGVQDRVTEQYF
TRBD1 | . | 14 | TRBJ1-2 | TRBV20-1 | TGCAGTGCTGGACATGGGACAGAGAACTATGGCTACACCTTC | CSAGHGTENYGYTF
. | few | 13 | TRBJ2-7 | TRBV24-1 | TGTGCCACCAGTGATATCGGAGGGGACGAGCAGTACTTC | CATSDIGGDEQYF
. | . | 15 | TRBJ2-1 | TRBV7-7 | TGTGCTAGCAGCCCGTTCGTTGGGTCCTGCAATGAGCAGTTCTTC | CASSPFVGSCNEQFF
. | few | 14 | TRBJ1-2 | TRBV5-1 | TGCGCCAGCAGCATAGTATCAAGAACCAATGGCTACACCTTC | CASSIVSRTNGYTF
TRBD1 | many | 14 | TRBJ1-2 | TRBV20-1 | TGCAGTGCTTGTCGGGACAGGAGATTCTATGGCTACACCTTC | CSACRDRRFYGYTF
. | . | 13 | TRBJ2-5 | TRBV30 | TGTGCCTGGAGTGTACAGGGTCCAGAGACCCAGTACTTC | CAWSVQGPETQYF
. | . | 12 | TRBJ2-1 | TRBV20-1 | TGCAGTGCTAGAGATTGGGGCAATGAGCAGTTCTTC | CSARDWGNEQFF
TRBD1 | few | 14 | TRBJ2-7 | TRBV7-2 | TGTGCCGGCAGCTTCGGGACAGTAACATACGAGCAGTACTTC | CAGSFGTVTYEQYF
. | . | 14 | TRBJ1-1 | TRBV20-1 | TGCAGTGCTAGAGACGGGACATCGAACACTGAAGCTTTCTTT | CSARDGTSNTEAFF
. | . | 16 | TRBJ2-2 | TRBV7-2 | TGTGCCAGCAGCTTTGGAGGGGGACGGGACACCGGGGAGCTGTTTTTT | CASSFGGGRDTGELFF
. | . | 13 | TRBJ1-5 | TRBV6-1 | TGTGCCAGCAGCAGACAGAACAATCAGCCCCAGCATTTT | CASSRQNNQPQHF
TRBD1 | . | 14 | TRBJ2-7 | TRBV7-6 | TGTGCCAGCCGGACTCAGCAGGGGGCTTACGAGCAGTACTTC | CASRTQQGAYEQYF
TRBD1 | . | 14 | TRBJ2-1 | TRBV7-6 | TGTGCCAGCAGCTTAGGGGGACAGGGAGGCGAGCAGTTCTTC | CASSLGGQGGEQFF
TRBD1 | many | 14 | TRBJ2-7 | TRBV20-1 | TGCAGTGCTGGCTTACAGGGGGAACTCTACGAGCAGTACTTC | CSAGLQGELYEQYF
. | . | 14 | TRBJ1-5 | TRBV12-3/TRBV12-4 | TGTGCCAGCAATTATAACGGGGGAGATCAGCCCCAGCATTTT | CASNYNGGDQPQHF
TRBD1 | . | 16 | TRBJ1-4 | TRBV29-1 | TGCAGCGTTGAACCGGGACAGGGAGGTCCCGGTGAAAAACTGTTTTTT | CSVEPGQGGPGEKLFF
. | many | 22 | TRBJ2-7 | TRBV15 | TGTGCCACCTCCGACTTCTCCGGGACCGACCTTAATCCTGGCGGTGTGTCCTACGAGCAGTACTTC | CATSDFSGTDLNPGGVSYEQYF
TRBD1 | few | 16 | TRBJ2-1 | TRBV20-1 | TGCAGTGCTAGAGATCAGTGGGACAGGGGTCTTAATGAGCAGTTCTTC | CSARDQWDRGLNEQFF
. | few | 15 | TRBJ1-6 | TRBV18 | TGTGCCAGCTCACCAGGACAGTCATTAAATTCACCCCTCCACTTT | CASSPGQSLNSPLHF
. | . | 17 | TRBJ1-4 | TRBV12-3/TRBV12-4 | TGTGCCAGTAGTTCCATCGACAGGACCTCAACTAATGAAAAACTGTTTTTT | CASSSIDRTSTNEKLFF
. | . | 15 | TRBJ2-1 | TRBV7-6 | TGTGCCAGCAGCCCCTCCGTCGGGGGCGTTGATGAGCAGTTCTTC | CASSPSVGGVDEQFF
. | many | 13 | TRBJ2-7 | TRBV27 | TGTGCCAGCAGCTTACCAGGGGCTAACGAGCAGTACTTC | CASSLPGANEQYF
. | . | 14 | TRBJ2-6 | TRBV2 | TGTGCCAGCCACGGGTACTCTGGGGCCAACGTCCTGACTTTC | CASHGYSGANVLTF
. | many | 11 | TRBJ1-2 | TRBV29-1 | TGCAGCGTTGAATCCACGCGGGGCTACACCTTC | CSVESTRGYTF
. | many | 15 | TRBJ1-2 | TRBV5-1 | TGCGCCAGCAGCTTGGCCGGCAGTAGTAACTATGGCTACACCTTC | CASSLAGSSNYGYTF
TRBD2 | many | 15 | TRBJ2-7 | TRBV6-6 | TGTGCCAGCAGTCAACCCCGAGGGGAGGGCTACGAGCAGTACTTC | CASSQPRGEGYEQYF